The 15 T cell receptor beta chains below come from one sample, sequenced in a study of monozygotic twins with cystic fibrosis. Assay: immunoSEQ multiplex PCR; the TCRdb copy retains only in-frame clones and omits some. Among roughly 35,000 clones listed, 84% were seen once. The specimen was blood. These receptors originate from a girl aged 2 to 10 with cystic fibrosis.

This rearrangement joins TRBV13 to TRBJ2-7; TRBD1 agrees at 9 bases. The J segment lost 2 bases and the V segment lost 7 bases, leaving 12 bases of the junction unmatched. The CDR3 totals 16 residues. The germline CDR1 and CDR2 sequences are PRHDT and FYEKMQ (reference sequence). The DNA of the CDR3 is TGTGCCAGCACGGGACAGGGTTTAGCGAGCCCCTACGAGCAGTACTTC. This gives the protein CASTGQGLASPYEQYF.

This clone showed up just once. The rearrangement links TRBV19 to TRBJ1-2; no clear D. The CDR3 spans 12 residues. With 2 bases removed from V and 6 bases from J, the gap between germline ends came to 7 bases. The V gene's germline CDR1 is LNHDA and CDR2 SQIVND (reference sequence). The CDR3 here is CASSISGDGYTF. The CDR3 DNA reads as TGTGCCAGTAGTATATCTGGGGATGGCTACACCTTC.

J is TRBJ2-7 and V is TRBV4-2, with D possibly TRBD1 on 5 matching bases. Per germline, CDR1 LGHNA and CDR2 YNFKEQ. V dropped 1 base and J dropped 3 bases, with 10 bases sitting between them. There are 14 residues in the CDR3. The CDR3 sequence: CASSQAAGNYEQYF. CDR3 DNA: TGTGCCAGCAGCCAAGCGGCAGGGAACTACGAGCAGTACTTC.

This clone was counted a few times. CDR3 DNA sequence: TGTGCCAGCAGCCAAGACAGGAGCAATAACTATGGCTACACCTTC. Translated, it gives CASSQDRSNNYGYTF. V and J are TRBV4-2 and TRBJ1-2, with D unclear. This CDR3 is built from 15 residues. Germline CDR1 is LGHNA and CDR2 is YNFKEQ. V was trimmed by 0 bases and J by 1 base, leaving 9 bases between them.

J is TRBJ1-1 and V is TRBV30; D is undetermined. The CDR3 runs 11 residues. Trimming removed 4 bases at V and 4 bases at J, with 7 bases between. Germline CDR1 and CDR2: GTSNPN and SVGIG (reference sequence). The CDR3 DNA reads TGTGCCTGGAAAGCGGGCACTGAAGCTTTCTTT. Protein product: CAWKAGTEAFF.

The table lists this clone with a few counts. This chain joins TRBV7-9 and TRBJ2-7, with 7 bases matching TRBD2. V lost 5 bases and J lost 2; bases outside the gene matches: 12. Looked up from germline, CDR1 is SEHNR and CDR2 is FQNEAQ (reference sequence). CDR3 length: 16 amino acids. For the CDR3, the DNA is TGTGCCAGCAGCCGAGTCCCTAGCGGAGGTACCTACGAGCAGTACTTC. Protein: CASSRVPSGGTYEQYF.

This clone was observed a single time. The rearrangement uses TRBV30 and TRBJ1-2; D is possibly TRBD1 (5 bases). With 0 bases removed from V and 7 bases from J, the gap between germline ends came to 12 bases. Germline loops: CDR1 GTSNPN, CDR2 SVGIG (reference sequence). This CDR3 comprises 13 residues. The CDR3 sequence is CAWSVRDSGGYTF. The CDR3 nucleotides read TGTGCCTGGAGTGTACGGGACTCGGGTGGCTACACCTTC.

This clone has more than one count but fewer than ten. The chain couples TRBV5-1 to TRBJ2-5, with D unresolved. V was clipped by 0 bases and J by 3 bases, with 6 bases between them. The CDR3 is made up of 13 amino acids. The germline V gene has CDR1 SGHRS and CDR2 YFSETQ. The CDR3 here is CASSLVSEETQYF. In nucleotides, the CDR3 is TGCGCCAGCAGCTTGGTATCAGAAGAGACCCAGTACTTC.

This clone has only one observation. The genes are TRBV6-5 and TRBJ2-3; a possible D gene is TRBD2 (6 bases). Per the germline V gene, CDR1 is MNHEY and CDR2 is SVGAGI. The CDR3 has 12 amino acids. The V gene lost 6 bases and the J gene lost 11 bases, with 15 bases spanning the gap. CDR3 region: CASSKLRGRQYF. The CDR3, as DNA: TGTGCCAGCAGCAAGCTGCGGGGTCGGCAGTATTTT.

CDR3 sequence: CASRKKYRGFYGYTF. The CDR3 DNA is TGTGCCAGCCGAAAGAAGTACCGAGGCTTCTATGGCTACACCTTC. The chain couples TRBV5-8 to TRBJ1-2; D not resolved. V was pared by 7 bases and J by 4 bases, with 20 bases between. Germline CDR1 SGHTS, CDR2 YDEGEE. This CDR3 region has 15 residues.

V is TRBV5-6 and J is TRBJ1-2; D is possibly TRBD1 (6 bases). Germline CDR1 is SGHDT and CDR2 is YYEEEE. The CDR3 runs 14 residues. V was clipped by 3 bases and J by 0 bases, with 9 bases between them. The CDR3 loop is CASSSGGANYGYTF. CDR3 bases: TGTGCCAGCAGCTCGGGGGGCGCTAACTATGGCTACACCTTC.

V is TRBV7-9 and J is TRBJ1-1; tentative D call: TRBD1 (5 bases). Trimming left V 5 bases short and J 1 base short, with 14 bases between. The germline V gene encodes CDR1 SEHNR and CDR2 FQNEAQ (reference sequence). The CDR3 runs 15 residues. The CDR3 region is CASSPRGSPNTEAFF. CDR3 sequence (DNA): TGTGCCAGCAGCCCGAGGGGCAGCCCGAACACTGAAGCTTTCTTT.

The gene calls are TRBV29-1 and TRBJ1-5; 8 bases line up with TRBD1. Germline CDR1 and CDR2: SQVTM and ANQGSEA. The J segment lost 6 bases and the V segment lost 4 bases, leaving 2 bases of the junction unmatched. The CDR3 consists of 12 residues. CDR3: CSVGTGSQPQHF. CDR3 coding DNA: TGCAGCGTTGGGACAGGGAGTCAGCCCCAGCATTTT.

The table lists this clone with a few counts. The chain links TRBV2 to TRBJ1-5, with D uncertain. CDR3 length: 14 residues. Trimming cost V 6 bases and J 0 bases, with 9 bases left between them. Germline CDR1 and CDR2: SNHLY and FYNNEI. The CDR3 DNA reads TGTGCCAGCAGGGAGGGCTATAGCAATCAGCCCCAGCATTTT. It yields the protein CASREGYSNQPQHF. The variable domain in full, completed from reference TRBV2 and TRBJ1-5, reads EPEVTQTPSHQVTQMGQEVILRCVPISNHLYFYWYRQILGQKVEFLVSFYNNEISEKSEIFDDQFSVERPDGSNFTLKIRSTKLEDSAMYFCASREGYSNQPQHFGDGTRLSIL.

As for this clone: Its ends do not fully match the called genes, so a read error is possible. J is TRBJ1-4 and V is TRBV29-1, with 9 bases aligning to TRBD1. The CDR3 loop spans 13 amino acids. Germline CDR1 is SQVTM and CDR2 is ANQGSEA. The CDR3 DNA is TGCAGCGTTGGAAGACAGGGGGTCGGGGAGCTCGTTTTT. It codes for CSVGRQGVGELVF.